This T cell receptor beta chain was identified in a study of monozygotic twins with inflammatory bowel disease. Study outcomes and limitations: Nothing supported a single strong signal or clonotype that was associated with IBD. The data offered no way to tell different T cell subtypes apart. Relative clonotype sharing with others was diminished in IBD patients versus healthy twins, particularly with disease activity.

As concerns this clonotype: Its antigen remains unknown.

Via template switching, UMIs carrying a 6-nucleotide sample barcode were introduced. No DNA is given; TCRdb re-called the 5' RACE reads and lists each CDR3 protein once. The listing contains around 380,000 distinct CDR3 sequences. Germline CDR1 and CDR2: DFQATT and SNEGSKA (reference sequence). The length of the CDR3 is 12 residues. The chain carries TRBV20-1 and TRBJ1-5. The TCR comes from a human donor with ulcerative colitis or Crohn's disease, or a healthy co-twin of an affected twin (not recorded which). The sample comprised blood. This CDR3 is CSARQLGQPQHF.